Detailed here is one T cell receptor (beta chain). The sample is drawn from a study of T-cell reconstitution after alpha-beta-depleted transplantation in children. Between the trimmed V and J ends, which lost 0 bases and 2 bases, there was a span of 8 bases. Germline CDR1 LNHNV, CDR2 YYDKDF (reference sequence). The CDR3 has 14 residues. Preparation of the TCRbeta library was carried out with unique molecular identifiers. TCRdb recomputed calls from the PCR reads with MiXCR, one row per CDR3 protein. Of some 350,000 distinct CDR3 sequences in the sample, about a tenth were seen once. The sequences come from PBMCs from the stem cell graft donor, collected from the stem cell graft. The chain recombines TRBV15 with TRBJ2-7; unclear D gene. This TCR came from a human donor who donated a stem cell graft to a child with acute lymphoblastic leukemia. The CDR3 nucleotides read TGTGCCACCAGCAGAGACAGGCATACCTACGAGCAGTACTTC. Amino acids: CATSRDRHTYEQYF.